The 15 T cell receptor beta chains below were found in one sample sequenced in a study of T-cell memory formation after mild COVID-19. MiXCR was run by TCRdb on the 5' RACE reads, yielding one entry per CDR3 protein. The sample records 110,000 to 150,000 distinct CDR3 sequences, about 25% being singletons. The sequenced sample consisted of PBMCs or a T cell subset sorted from them (not recorded which). These receptors all come from an adult woman who had mild COVID-19 (a few samples of this study predate the infection). Cell type and time point are not known.

The chain has TRBV7-9 and TRBJ2-1; possibly TRBD2 for D (5 bases). Looked up from germline, CDR1 is SEHNR and CDR2 is FQNEAQ (reference sequence). Trimming took 3 bases from V and 8 from J, leaving 14 bases between them. There are 14 residues in the CDR3. The chain's CDR3 is CASSFGEGYYEQFF. As DNA, the CDR3 is TGTGCCAGCAGCTTCGGTGAGGGTTACTATGAGCAGTTCTTC. The whole variable domain, remainder taken from reference TRBV7-9 and TRBJ2-1, is DTGVSQNPRHKITKRGQNVTFRCDPISEHNRLYWYRQTLGQGPEFLTYFQNEAQLEKSRLLSDRFSAERPKGSFSTLEIQRTEQGDSAMYLCASSFGEGYYEQFFGPGTRLTVL.

This clonotype has only a few counts. The rearrangement uses TRBV6-6 and TRBJ1-4; the D gene is possibly TRBD1 (6 bases). Germline assignment: CDR1 MNHNY and CDR2 SVGAGI (reference sequence). V lost 6 bases and J lost 0, with 17 bases in between. This CDR3 comprises 17 residues. CDR3 DNA: TGTGCCAGCAGGGGCCGGACAGTAAATGCAACTAATGAAAAACTGTTTTTT. Translation: CASRGRTVNATNEKLFF.

This clonotype was seen more than once but under ten times. The chain joins TRBV10-3 to TRBJ2-2; D unclear. V was shortened by 3 bases and J by 5 bases, with 1 base between the two germline ends. There are 11 residues in the CDR3. CDR1 is ENHRY and CDR2 is SYGVKD in the germline V gene. For the CDR3, the DNA is TGTGCCATCAGTGAAACCGGGGAGCTGTTTTTT. Protein: CAISETGELFF.

The chain links TRBV15 to TRBJ2-7; D is tentatively TRBD1 or TRBD2 (5 bases each). The CDR3 sequence is 15 residues long. V lost 0 bases and J 0 bases, leaving 9 bases between the germline ends. Germline-derived CDR1 and CDR2 are LNHNV and YYDKDF (reference sequence). The CDR3 DNA is TGTGCCACCAGCAGAGATCCAGGGAGCTCCTACGAGCAGTACTTC. Protein sequence: CATSRDPGSSYEQYF.

This clonotype was found a few times. The chain links TRBV6-5 to TRBJ2-1; maybe TRBD1 (5 bases). Germline values: CDR1 MNHEY, CDR2 SVGAGI. This CDR3 region has 13 residues. V was pared by 5 bases and J by 8 bases, with 13 bases between. The CDR3 region is CASSISRGHEQFF. CDR3 coding DNA: TGTGCCAGCAGTATCTCTAGGGGTCATGAGCAGTTCTTC.

There are a few counts of this clonotype. This chain connects TRBV7-2 to TRBJ2-7; TRBD1 aligns across 7 bases. Germline CDR1 and CDR2: SGHTA and FQGNSA. Trimming cost V 5 bases and J 5 bases; bases outside gene matches: 9. The CDR3 covers 14 residues. The CDR3 coding sequence is TGTGCCAGCAGCGTCGAGGGGGCGCCAGACGAGCAGTACTTC. It is translated as CASSVEGAPDEQYF.

The genes are TRBV11-2 and TRBJ2-3, with 9 bases matching TRBD2. CDR1 is SGHAT, CDR2 FQNNGV, per germline. This CDR3 is 16 amino acids long. V shed 5 bases, J shed 4 bases, and the junction held 10 bases outside the gene matches. In DNA form, the CDR3 reads TGTGCCAGCAGCGCTAGCGGGATGGCTTACGCAGATACGCAGTATTTT. Protein: CASSASGMAYADTQYF.

V gene TRBV20-1 combines with J gene TRBJ2-1; 9 positions agree with TRBD1. The germline gives CDR1 DFQATT, CDR2 SNEGSKA (reference sequence). The junction had 7 bases not matched to a gene; V was cut back by 6 bases and J by 4 bases. This CDR3 is 14 amino acids long. CDR3 nucleotide sequence: TGCAGTGCAAACAGGGGGCCGTCTTACAATGAGCAGTTCTTC. Encoded protein: CSANRGPSYNEQFF.

This clonotype was observed a handful of times. The gene calls are TRBV30 and TRBJ1-2; 9 bases agree with TRBD1. Trimming cost V 4 bases and J 5 bases; bases outside gene matches: 5. The CDR3 loop spans 13 amino acids. Germline-derived CDR1 and CDR2 are GTSNPN and SVGIG (reference sequence). CDR3 in DNA: TGTGCCTGGAACCCGACAGGGGGGTATGGCTACACCTTC. Translation gives CAWNPTGGYGYTF.

This clonotype was observed a few times. The gene calls are TRBV12-3 or TRBV12-4 and TRBJ2-3, with TRBD2 identical over 8 bases. The CDR3 runs 13 residues. Trimming cost V 11 bases and J 1 base; bases outside gene matches: 5. CDR3 sequence reads: CACRGGRTDTQYF. CDR3 bases: TGTGCCTGCCGGGGGGGACGCACAGATACGCAGTATTTT.

V is TRBV4-1 and J is TRBJ1-1; a weak D match, TRBD1 (6 bases). Germline V gene data show CDR1 as MGHRA and CDR2 as YSYEKL. The V end was cut by 1 base, the J end by 4 bases, with 7 bases between. This CDR3 has 13 residues. The CDR3 nucleotides read TGCGCCAGCAGCCAAGGACAGGCCACTGAAGCTTTCTTT. Translating it yields CASSQGQATEAFF.

This clonotype has just a few counts. This rearrangement joins TRBV12-3 or TRBV12-4 to TRBJ2-1; 7 bases are shared with TRBD1. With V trimmed by 5 bases and J by 3 bases, 4 bases remained unmatched. This CDR3 is 14 amino acids long. The CDR3 nucleotides read TGTGCCAGCAGTCGACAGGGCCTCTACAATGAGCAGTTCTTC. It translates to CASSRQGLYNEQFF.

A few counts support this clonotype. The genes are TRBV6-2 or TRBV6-3 and TRBJ2-1, with D unclear. CDR3 size: 12 residues. Trimming removed 6 bases at V and 5 bases at J, with 8 bases between. The germline V gene encodes CDR1 MNHEY and CDR2 SVGEGT. The CDR3 loop reads CASSNYDNEQFF. The CDR3 nucleotides read TGTGCCAGCAGCAACTACGACAATGAGCAGTTCTTC.

This clonotype was counted only a few times. The chain links TRBV2 to TRBJ2-7; possible D gene TRBD2, 5 bases. The CDR3 consists of 13 residues. Germline V gene sequence: CDR1 SNHLY, CDR2 FYNNEI. Trimming removed 6 bases from V and 6 bases from J, with 15 bases in between. CDR3 loop: CASREDGEREQYF. CDR3 nucleotides: TGTGCCAGCAGGGAGGATGGTGAGCGCGAGCAGTACTTC. Filled out from reference TRBV2 and TRBJ2-7, the complete variable domain reads EPEVTQTPSHQVTQMGQEVILRCVPISNHLYFYWYRQILGQKVEFLVSFYNNEISEKSEIFDDQFSVERPDGSNFTLKIRSTKLEDSAMYFCASREDGEREQYFGPGTRLTVT.

V is TRBV11-2 and J is TRBJ2-7, with D tentatively TRBD2 (5 bases). Between the trimmed V and J ends, which lost 1 base and 0 bases, there was a span of 16 bases. CDR3 size: 17 residues. In germline, CDR1 is SGHAT, CDR2 FQNNGV. CDR3 region: CASSLGRGGLSSYEQYF. The CDR3 DNA follows: TGTGCCAGCAGCTTAGGTCGAGGCGGACTCAGCTCCTACGAGCAGTACTTC.